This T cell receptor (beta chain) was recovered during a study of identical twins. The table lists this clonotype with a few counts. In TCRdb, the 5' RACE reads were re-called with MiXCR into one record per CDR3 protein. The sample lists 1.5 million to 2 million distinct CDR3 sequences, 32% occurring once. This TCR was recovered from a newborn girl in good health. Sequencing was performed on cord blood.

The DNA of the CDR3 is TGCAGCGTTGCCTCCGGGACAGGGGGCTTGGGGGGCTACACCTTC. Protein: CSVASGTGGLGGYTF. The chain combines TRBV29-1 with TRBJ1-2; 12 bases fit TRBD1. CDR3 size: 15 residues. Germline V gene lookup returns CDR1 SQVTM and CDR2 ANQGSEA. The ends lost 4 bases at V and 8 bases at J; junction bases unmatched: 11.